These 10 T cell receptor beta chains originate from one sample sequenced in a study of T-cell reconstitution after alpha-beta-depleted transplantation in children. TCRbeta library preparation incorporated unique molecular identifiers. Via MiXCR, TCRdb re-called the PCR reads, giving one row per CDR3 protein. The table has about 420,000 distinct CDR3 sequences, about 16% seen once. The material was PBMCs, mostly from graft donor cells, obtained 360 days after TCRalphabeta/CD19-depleted stem cell transplant. These TCRs come from a boy under two years old who had a stem cell transplant for Wiskott-Aldrich syndrome, so the T cells may come from the graft donor.

The chain is built from TRBV12-3 or TRBV12-4 and TRBJ1-4, with unresolved D. V was cut by 6 bases and J by 10 bases, with 18 bases left in between. CDR3 length: 14 residues. The CDR3 loop reads CASRLGRLGGKLFF. CDR3 bases: TGTGCCAGCAGGTTGGGCCGACTCGGAGGAAAACTGTTTTTT.

This clonotype was seen a handful of times. V and J are TRBV11-2 and TRBJ2-7, with 8 bases matching TRBD2. After removal of 2 bases from V and 1 base from J, the junction contained 13 bases not matched to a gene. The CDR3 has 18 residues. The germline gives CDR1 SGHAT, CDR2 FQNNGV. The DNA for the CDR3 is TGTGCCAGCAGCTTAAGTGGGCCGGGGACTAGTTTATCCTACGAGCAGTACTTC. Residues: CASSLSGPGTSLSYEQYF.

The chain employs TRBV10-2 and TRBJ1-2, with D perhaps TRBD1 (6 bases). The CDR3 length is 15 residues. Germline V lookup: CDR1 WSHSY, CDR2 SAAADI. V shed 3 bases and J shed 2 bases, with 13 bases lying between them. The CDR3 sequence is CASSESHRENYGYTF. The CDR3 DNA follows: TGCGCCAGCAGTGAATCTCACAGGGAGAACTATGGCTACACCTTC.

This clonotype was observed a few times. The V gene is TRBV4-3, the J gene TRBJ2-3, with 12 bases matching TRBD2. Germline assignment: CDR1 LGHNA and CDR2 YSLEER. This CDR3 has 17 residues. The J segment lost 6 bases and the V segment lost 3 bases, leaving 10 bases of the junction unmatched. Written as DNA, the CDR3 is TGCGCCAGCAGCCAGAGCTGGCTAGCGGGAGGGGGTGATACGCAGTATTTT. Its translation: CASSQSWLAGGGDTQYF.

In this sample, this clonotype turned up many times. CDR3 sequence (DNA): TGTGCCACCAGTGATTTCTACGAGCAGTACTTC. As protein: CATSDFYEQYF. The V and J genes are TRBV24-1 and TRBJ2-7; D gene ambiguous. The germline CDR1 and CDR2 sequences are KGHDR and SFDVKD. V was pared by 1 base and J by 3 bases, with 0 bases between. The CDR3 spans 11 residues.

V is TRBV2 and J is TRBJ2-7; D gene unclear. CDR3 length: 11 amino acids. Trimming removed 9 bases from V and 0 bases from J, with 6 bases in between. Germline values: CDR1 SNHLY, CDR2 FYNNEI. The CDR3: CASMRSYEQYF. The CDR3 nucleotides read TGTGCCAGTATGCGCTCCTACGAGCAGTACTTC.

This chain joins TRBV25-1 and TRBJ2-2, with a tentative D call TRBD2 (5 bases). Per germline, CDR1 MGHDK and CDR2 SYGVNS. The ends were cut back, 6 bases at V and 4 bases at J, with 12 bases in the middle. The CDR3 sequence is 14 residues long. In nucleotides, the CDR3 is TGTGCCAGCAGGGAGGTCGGGGTCACCGGGGAGCTGTTTTTT. Translating it yields CASREVGVTGELFF.

There are a few counts of this clonotype. This chain uses TRBV20-1 with TRBJ2-3, with 8 bases aligning to TRBD1. Per germline, CDR1 DFQATT and CDR2 SNEGSKA (reference sequence). The CDR3 is made up of 14 amino acids. Germline trimming cut 5 bases from V and 2 bases from J; bases unmatched to any gene: 6. Here the CDR3 reads CSALRDRTTDTQYF. The CDR3 DNA follows: TGCAGTGCTCTCCGGGACAGGACCACAGATACGCAGTATTTT.

A few counts support this clonotype. CDR3 nucleotides: TGTGCCAGCAGTGAAGAATACGGGAATGAGCAGTTCTTC. This sequence encodes CASSEEYGNEQFF. The rearrangement links TRBV2 to TRBJ2-1; D gene ambiguous. Per germline, CDR1 SNHLY and CDR2 FYNNEI. The CDR3 covers 13 residues. The V gene lost 1 base and the J gene lost 7 bases, with 8 bases spanning the gap.

The chain employs TRBV4-1 and TRBJ2-1; TRBD1 is a possible D gene (6 bases). Trimming removed 1 base from V and 9 bases from J, with 10 bases in between. This CDR3 region has 13 residues. The germline V gene has CDR1 MGHRA and CDR2 YSYEKL. The DNA for the CDR3 is TGCGCCAGCAGCCAAGTCCCAGGGGCTGAGCAGTTCTTC. This translates into CASSQVPGAEQFF.